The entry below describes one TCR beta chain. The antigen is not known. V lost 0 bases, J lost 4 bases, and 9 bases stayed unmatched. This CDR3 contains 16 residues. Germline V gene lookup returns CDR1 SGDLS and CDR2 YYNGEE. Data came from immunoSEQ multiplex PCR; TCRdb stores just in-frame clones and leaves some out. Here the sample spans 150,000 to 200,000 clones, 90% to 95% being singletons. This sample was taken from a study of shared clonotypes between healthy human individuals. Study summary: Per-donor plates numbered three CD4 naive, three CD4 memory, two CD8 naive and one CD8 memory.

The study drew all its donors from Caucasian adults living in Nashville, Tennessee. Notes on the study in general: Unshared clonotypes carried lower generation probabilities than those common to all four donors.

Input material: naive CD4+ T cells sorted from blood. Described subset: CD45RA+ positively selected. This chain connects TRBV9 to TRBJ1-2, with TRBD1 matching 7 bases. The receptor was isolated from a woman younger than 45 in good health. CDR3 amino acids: CASSVGGTATLYGYTF. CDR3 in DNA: TGTGCCAGCAGCGTAGGTGGGACAGCGACTCTCTATGGCTACACCTTC.